The entry below gives a single TCR beta chain sequence along with its context. Its target is unknown. The junction departs from the called germline gene at one end, perhaps through a read error. From roughly 18-30 mg of unsorted bulk tissue, DNA and RNA were co-extracted together. Sampling targeted five separate regions of each tumor, which included the tumor centre. Germline CDR1 is SGHAT and CDR2 is FQNNGV. This CDR3 region has 18 residues. This record belongs to a study of tumor-infiltrating lymphocytes in primary liver carcinoma. Study information: Ranging in age from 30 to 69 years, the patients were men and women. Study-level points and caveats: Tumor-adjacent and tumor-blood pairs showed less overlap than tumor region pairs. Top-250-clone fractions were significantly higher in tumors than in blood (p = 0.039).

A primer in the constant region served to generate TCR beta cDNA from 450 to 650 ng of total RNA. Each TCR beta library was derived from three nested multiplex PCR rounds that employed slightly modified ARM-PCR. A C-beta reverse primer was combined with TRBV1-TRBV30 forward primers in the first two PCR rounds, and each round had 10 cycles. In TCRdb, the multiplex PCR reads were re-called with MiXCR into one record per CDR3 protein. The sample comprises more than 70,000 distinct CDR3 sequences, 72% of which are singletons, and approximately 19% rests with the top ten. Input material: liver tumor tissue from sampling region 1. Regarding subset: tumor region T1, superior pole. The V and J genes are TRBV11-2 and TRBJ2-7; 8 positions match TRBD2. This receptor was obtained from a man aged 40-49 years with primary liver carcinoma and hepatitis B virus infection. The CDR3 bases are TGTGTCAGCAGCTTATCCGTTGGACTAGCAGGAGGGGGGTACAAGCTGTACTTC. As protein: CVSSLSVGLAGGGYKLYF.